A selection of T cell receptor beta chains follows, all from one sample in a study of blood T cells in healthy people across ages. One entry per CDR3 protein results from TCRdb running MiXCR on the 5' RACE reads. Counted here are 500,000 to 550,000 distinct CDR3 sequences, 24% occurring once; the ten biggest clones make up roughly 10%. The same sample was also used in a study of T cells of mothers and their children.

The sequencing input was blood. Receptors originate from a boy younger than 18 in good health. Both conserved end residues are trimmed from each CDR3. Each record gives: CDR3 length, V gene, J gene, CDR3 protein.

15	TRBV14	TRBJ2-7	ASSQTTRQGSSYEQY
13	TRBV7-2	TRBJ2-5	ASSWDSPQGETQY
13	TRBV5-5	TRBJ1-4	ASSLEGSENEKLF
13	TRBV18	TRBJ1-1	ASSPTGGIGTEAF
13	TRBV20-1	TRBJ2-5	SAYPRQTDDWGQY
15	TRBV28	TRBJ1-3	ASSLLTYGRSGNTIY
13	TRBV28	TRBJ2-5	ASSLGTGNLETQY
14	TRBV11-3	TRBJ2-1	ASSPRGGDGRYEQF
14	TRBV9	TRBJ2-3	ASSSQRGGGTDTQY
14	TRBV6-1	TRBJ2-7	ASSGRQGDSILEQY
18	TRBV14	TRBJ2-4	ASSQAAGGRTKTAKNIQY
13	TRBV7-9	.	ASSFVAGGQETQY
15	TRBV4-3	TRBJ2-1	ASSQVLLAGGLNEQF
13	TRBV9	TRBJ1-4	ASSVQGASNEKLF
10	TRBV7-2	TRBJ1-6	ASSLDDSPLH
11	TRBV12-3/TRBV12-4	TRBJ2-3	ASSSGHADTQY
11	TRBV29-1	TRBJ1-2	SVSPVLNYGYT
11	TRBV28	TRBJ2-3	ALQGASADTQY
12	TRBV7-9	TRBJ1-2	ASSLVGGGYGYT
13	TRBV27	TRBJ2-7	ASSPLGDTSYEQY
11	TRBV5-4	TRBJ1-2	ASSLAEAYGYT
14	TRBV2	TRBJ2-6	ASSAGTSSGANVLT
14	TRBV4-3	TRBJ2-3	ASSQDPRQSTDTQY
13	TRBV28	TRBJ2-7	ASTPGRGIPYEQY
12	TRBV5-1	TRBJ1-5	ASSLGQGSQPQH
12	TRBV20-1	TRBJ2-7	SAKNRGGSYEQY
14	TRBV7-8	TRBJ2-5	ASRGIISGGQAAQY
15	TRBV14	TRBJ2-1	ASSLLAGAPGYDEQF
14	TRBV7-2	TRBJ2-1	ASSLGPPSSYNEQF
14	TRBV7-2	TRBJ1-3	ASSQGQVYSGNTIY
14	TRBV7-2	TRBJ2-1	ASSLVAGGPYNEQF
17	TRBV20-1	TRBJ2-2	SARPGVGQPGGNTGELF
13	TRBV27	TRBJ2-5	ASSLSTSWGETQY
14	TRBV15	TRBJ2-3	ATSLSDRSFTDTQY
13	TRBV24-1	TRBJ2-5	ATSPGLAHQETQY
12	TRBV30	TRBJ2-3	ACLLGRPPDTQY
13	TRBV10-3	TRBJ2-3	AISEARAETDTQY
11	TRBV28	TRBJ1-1	ASSGRGNTEAF
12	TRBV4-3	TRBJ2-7	ASSQEGSGYEQY
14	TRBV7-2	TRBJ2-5	ASSPKISRRVQTQY